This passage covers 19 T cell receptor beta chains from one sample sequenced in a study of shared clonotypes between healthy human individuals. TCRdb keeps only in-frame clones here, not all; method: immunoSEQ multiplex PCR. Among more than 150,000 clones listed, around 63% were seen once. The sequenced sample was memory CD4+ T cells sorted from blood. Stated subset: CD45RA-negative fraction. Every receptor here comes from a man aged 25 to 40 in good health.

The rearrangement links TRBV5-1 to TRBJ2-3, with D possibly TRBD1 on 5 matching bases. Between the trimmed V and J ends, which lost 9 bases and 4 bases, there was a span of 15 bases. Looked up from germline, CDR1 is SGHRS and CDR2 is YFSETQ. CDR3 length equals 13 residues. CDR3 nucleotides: TGCGCCACCAGACAGAGCGTCGCAGATACGCAGTATTTT. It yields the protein CATRQSVADTQYF.

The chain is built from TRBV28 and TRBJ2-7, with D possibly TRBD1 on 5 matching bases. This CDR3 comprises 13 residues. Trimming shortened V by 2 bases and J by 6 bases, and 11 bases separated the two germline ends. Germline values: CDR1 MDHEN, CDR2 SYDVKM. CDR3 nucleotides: TGTGCCAGCAGTTTAGTAGGGGTCGGCGAGCAGTACTTC. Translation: CASSLVGVGEQYF.

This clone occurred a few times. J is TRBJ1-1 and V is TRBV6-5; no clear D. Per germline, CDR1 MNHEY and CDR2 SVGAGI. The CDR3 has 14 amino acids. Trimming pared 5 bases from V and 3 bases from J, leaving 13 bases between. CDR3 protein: CASSAVASDTEAFF. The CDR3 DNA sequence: TGTGCCAGCAGTGCCGTGGCAAGTGACACTGAAGCTTTCTTT.

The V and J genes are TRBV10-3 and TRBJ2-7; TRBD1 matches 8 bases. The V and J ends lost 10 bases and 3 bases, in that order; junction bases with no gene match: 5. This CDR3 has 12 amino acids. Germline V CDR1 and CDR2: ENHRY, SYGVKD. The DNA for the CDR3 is TGTGCCACTTCACAGGGGGGCTACGAGCAGTACTTC. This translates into CATSQGGYEQYF.

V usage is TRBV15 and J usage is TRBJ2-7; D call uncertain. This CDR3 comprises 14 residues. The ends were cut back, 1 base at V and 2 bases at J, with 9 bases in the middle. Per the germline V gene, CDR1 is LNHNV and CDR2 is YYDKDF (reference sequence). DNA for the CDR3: TGTGCCACCAGCAGAGTACCCAGGACCTACGAGCAGTACTTC. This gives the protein CATSRVPRTYEQYF.

In DNA, the CDR3 is TGCAGTGCTAGAGGAAGGGATGAGCAGTTCTTC. It yields the protein CSARGRDEQFF. The chain employs TRBV20-1 and TRBJ2-1; D gene ambiguous. Deletions cut 1 base from V and 8 bases from J, with 6 bases between. This CDR3 spans 11 amino acids. The germline V gene encodes CDR1 DFQATT and CDR2 SNEGSKA (reference sequence).

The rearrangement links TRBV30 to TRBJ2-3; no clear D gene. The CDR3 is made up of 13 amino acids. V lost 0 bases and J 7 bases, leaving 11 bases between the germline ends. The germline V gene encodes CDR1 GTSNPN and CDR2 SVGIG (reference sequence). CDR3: CAWSVNGRNTQYF. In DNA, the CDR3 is TGTGCCTGGAGTGTAAATGGTCGGAATACGCAGTATTTT.

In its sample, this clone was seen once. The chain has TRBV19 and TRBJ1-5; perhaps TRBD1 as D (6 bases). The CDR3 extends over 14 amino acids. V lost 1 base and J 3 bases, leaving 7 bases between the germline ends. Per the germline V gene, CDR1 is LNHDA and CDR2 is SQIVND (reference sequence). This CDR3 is CASSIGTDNQPQHF. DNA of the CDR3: TGTGCCAGTAGTATAGGGACAGACAATCAGCCCCAGCATTTT.

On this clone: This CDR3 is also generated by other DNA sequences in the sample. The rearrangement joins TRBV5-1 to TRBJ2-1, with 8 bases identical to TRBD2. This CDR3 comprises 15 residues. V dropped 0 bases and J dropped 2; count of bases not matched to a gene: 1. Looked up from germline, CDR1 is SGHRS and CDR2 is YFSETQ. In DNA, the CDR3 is TGCGCCAGCAGCTTGGCAGCGGGAGCCTACAATGAGCAGTTCTTC. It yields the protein CASSLAAGAYNEQFF.

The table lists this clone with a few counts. The CDR3 DNA follows: TGTGCCAGCAGTAGGTTGAGCACTGAAGCTTTCTTT. Translated: CASSRLSTEAFF. The genes are TRBV2 and TRBJ1-1, with D hard to call. Trimming shortened V by 5 bases and J by 4 bases, and 8 bases separated the two germline ends. There are 12 residues in the CDR3. CDR1 is SNHLY, CDR2 FYNNEI, per germline.

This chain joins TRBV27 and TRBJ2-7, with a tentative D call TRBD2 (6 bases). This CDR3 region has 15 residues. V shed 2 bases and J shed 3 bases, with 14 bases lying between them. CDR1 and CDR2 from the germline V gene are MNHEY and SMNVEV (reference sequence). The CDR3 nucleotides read TGTGCCAGCAGTTTACTAAGGCGGGACGACTACGAGCAGTACTTC. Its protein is CASSLLRRDDYEQYF.

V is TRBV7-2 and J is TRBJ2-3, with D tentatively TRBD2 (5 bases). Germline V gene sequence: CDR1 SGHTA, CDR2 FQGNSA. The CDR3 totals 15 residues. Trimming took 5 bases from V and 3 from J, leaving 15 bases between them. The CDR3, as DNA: TGTGCCAGCAGCCTTCGGAGGCCGGGGACAGATACGCAGTATTTT. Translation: CASSLRRPGTDTQYF.

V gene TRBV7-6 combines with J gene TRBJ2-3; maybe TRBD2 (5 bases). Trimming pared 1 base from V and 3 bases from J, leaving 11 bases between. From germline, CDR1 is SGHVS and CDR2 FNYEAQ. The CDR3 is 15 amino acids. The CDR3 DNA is TGTGCCAGCAGCTTAGGAGGGTGGGATACAGATACGCAGTATTTT. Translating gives CASSLGGWDTDTQYF.

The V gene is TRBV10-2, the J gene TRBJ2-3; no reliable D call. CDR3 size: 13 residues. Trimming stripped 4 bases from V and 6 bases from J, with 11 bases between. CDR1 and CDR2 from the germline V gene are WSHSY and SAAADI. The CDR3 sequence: CASSGLLRDTQYF. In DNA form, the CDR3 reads TGCGCCAGCAGTGGACTCCTTAGGGATACGCAGTATTTT.

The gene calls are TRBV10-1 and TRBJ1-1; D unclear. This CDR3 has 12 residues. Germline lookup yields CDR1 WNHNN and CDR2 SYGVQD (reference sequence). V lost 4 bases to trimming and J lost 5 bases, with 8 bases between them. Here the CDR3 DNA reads TGCGCCAGCAGTGTGGGAATGACTGAAGCTTTCTTT. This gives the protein CASSVGMTEAFF.

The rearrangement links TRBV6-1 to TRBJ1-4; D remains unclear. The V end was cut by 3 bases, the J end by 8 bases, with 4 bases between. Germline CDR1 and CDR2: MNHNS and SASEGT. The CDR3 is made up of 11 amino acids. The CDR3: CASSDREKLFF. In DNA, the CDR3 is TGTGCCAGCAGTGATCGGGAAAAACTGTTTTTT.

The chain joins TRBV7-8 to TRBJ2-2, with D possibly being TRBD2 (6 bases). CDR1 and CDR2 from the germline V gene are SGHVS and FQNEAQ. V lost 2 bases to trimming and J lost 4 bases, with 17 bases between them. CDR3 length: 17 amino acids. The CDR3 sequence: CASSLLERVKGTGELFF. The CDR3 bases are TGTGCCAGCAGCTTATTGGAGCGGGTGAAGGGCACCGGGGAGCTGTTTTTT.

The CDR3 loop is CASSGLYTGQGPEAFF. The CDR3 nucleotides read TGTGCCAGCAGTGGCTTATATACAGGACAGGGGCCTGAAGCTTTCTTT. V is TRBV2 and J is TRBJ1-1, with TRBD1 identical over 9 bases. Germline V gene sequence: CDR1 SNHLY, CDR2 FYNNEI. CDR3 size: 16 residues. Unmatched junction bases numbered 12, after V lost 4 bases and J lost 6 bases.

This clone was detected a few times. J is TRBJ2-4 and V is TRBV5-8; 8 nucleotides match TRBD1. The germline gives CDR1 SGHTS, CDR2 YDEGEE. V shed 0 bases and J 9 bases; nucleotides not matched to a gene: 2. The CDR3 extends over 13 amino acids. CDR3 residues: CASSLVQGAIQYF. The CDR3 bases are TGTGCCAGCAGCTTGGTCCAGGGGGCCATTCAGTACTTC.